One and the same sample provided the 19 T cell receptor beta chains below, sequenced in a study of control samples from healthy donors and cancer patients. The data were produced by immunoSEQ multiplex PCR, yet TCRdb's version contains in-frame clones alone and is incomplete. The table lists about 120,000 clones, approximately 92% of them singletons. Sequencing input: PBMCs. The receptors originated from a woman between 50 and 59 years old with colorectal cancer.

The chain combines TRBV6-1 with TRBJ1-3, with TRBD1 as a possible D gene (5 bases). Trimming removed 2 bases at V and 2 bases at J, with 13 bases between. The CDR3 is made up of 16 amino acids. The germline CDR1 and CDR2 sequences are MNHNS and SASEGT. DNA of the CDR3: TGTGCCAGCAGTGAATGGGGGACTGGAACTGGAAACACCATATATTTT. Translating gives CASSEWGTGTGNTIYF.

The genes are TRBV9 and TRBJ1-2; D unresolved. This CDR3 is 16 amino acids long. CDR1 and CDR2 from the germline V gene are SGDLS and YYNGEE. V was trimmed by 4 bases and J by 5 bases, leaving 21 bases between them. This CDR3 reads CASSPTVGQVLYGYTF. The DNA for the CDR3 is TGTGCCAGCAGCCCGACCGTTGGGCAGGTACTTTATGGCTACACCTTC.

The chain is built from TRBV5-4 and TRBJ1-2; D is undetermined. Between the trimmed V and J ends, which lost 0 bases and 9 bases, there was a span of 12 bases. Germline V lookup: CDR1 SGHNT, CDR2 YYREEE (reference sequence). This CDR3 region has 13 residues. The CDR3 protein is CASSLAGFGSYTF. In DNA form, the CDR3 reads TGTGCCAGCAGCTTGGCGGGGTTTGGGAGCTACACCTTC.

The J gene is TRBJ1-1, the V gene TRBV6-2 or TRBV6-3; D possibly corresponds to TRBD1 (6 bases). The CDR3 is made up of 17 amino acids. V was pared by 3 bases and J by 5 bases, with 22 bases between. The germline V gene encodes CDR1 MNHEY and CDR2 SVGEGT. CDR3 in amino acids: CASSYGGHRAGKTEAFF. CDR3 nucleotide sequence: TGTGCCAGCAGTTATGGGGGCCATCGGGCCGGGAAGACTGAAGCTTTCTTT.

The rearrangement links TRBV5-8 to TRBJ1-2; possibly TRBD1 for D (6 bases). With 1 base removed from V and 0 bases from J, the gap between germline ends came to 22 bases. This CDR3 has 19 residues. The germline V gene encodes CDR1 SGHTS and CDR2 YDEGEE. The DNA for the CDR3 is TGTGCCAGCAGCTTGCCATGGACTTGGGGGGCTCCTCCTAACTATGGCTACACCTTC. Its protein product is CASSLPWTWGAPPNYGYTF.

In DNA, the CDR3 is TGTGCCAGCAGCTTAGTTCTCCCCCACCAGGGCCGGGCGAACACCATATATTTT. As protein: CASSLVLPHQGRANTIYF. The V gene is TRBV7-8, the J gene TRBJ1-3, with D possibly being TRBD1 (5 bases). Trimming took 1 base from V and 7 from J, leaving 23 bases between them. This CDR3 comprises 18 residues. Germline V gives CDR1 SGHVS, CDR2 FQNEAQ.

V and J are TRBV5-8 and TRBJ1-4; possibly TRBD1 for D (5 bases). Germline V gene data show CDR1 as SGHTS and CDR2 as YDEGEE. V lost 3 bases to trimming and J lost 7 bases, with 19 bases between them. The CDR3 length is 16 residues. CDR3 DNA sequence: TGTGCCAGCAGCTCGGACACGGGGCACAGCGGTGAAAAACTGTTTTTT. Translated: CASSSDTGHSGEKLFF. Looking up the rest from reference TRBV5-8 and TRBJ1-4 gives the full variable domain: EAGVTQSPTHLIKTRGQQATLRCSPISGHTSVYWYQQALGLGLQFLLWYDEGEERNRGNFPPRFSGRQFPNYSSELNVNALELEDSALYLCASSSDTGHSGEKLFFGSGTQLSVL.

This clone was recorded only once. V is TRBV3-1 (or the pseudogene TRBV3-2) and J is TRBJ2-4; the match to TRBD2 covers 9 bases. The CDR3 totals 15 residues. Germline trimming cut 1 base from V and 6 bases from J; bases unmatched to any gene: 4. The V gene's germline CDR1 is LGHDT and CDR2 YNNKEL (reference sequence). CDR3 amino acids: CASSQGFSGRNIQYF. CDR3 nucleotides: TGTGCCAGCAGCCAAGGGTTTAGCGGGAGAAACATTCAGTACTTC.

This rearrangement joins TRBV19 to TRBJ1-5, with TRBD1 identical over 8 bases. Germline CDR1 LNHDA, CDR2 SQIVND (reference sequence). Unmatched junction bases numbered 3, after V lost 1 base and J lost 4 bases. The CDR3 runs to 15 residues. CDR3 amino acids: CASSIVTGANQPQHF. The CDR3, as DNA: TGTGCCAGTAGTATAGTGACAGGGGCAAATCAGCCCCAGCATTTT.

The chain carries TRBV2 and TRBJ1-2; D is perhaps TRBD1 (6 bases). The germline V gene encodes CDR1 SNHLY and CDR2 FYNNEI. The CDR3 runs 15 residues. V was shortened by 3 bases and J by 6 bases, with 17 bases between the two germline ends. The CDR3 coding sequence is TGTGCCAGCAGTGAGCCGGGGGGGGCAGCCGATGGCTACACCTTC. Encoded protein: CASSEPGGAADGYTF.

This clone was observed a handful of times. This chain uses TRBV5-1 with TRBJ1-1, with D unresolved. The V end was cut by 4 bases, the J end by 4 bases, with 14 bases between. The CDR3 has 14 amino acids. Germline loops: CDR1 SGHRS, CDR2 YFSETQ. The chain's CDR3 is CASSPLPVSTEAFF. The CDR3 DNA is TGCGCCAGCAGCCCTTTGCCAGTCAGCACTGAAGCTTTCTTT.

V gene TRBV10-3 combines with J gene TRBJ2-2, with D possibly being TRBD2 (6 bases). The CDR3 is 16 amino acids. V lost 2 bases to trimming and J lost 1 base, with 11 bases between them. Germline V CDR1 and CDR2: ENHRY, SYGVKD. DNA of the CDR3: TGTGCCATCAGTGAGAGGGCGGGGCTGAACACCGGGGAGCTGTTTTTT. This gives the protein CAISERAGLNTGELFF.

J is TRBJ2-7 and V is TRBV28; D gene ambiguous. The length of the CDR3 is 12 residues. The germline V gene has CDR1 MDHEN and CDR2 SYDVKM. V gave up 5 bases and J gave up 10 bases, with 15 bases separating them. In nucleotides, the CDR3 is TGTGCCAGCAGTCCTCAGGTGAGGCAACAGTACTTC. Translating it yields CASSPQVRQQYF. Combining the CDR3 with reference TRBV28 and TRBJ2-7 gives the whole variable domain DVKVTQSSRYLVKRTGEKVFLECVQDMDHENMFWYRQDPGLGLRLIYFSYDVKMKEKGDIPEGYSVSREKKERFSLILESASTNQTSMYLCASSPQVRQQYFGPGTRLTVT.

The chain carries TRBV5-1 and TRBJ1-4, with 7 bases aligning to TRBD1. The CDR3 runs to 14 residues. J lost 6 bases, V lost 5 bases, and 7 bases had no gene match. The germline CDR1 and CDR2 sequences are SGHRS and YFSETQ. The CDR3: CASRYGQEDEKLFF. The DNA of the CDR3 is TGCGCCAGCAGATACGGACAGGAAGATGAAAAACTGTTTTTT.

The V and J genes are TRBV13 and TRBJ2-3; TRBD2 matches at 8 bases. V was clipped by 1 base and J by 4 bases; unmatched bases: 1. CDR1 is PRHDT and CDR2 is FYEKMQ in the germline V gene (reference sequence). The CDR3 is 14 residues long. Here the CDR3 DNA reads TGTGCCAGCAGCTTAGAAGCGGGAGCAGATACGCAGTATTTT. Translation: CASSLEAGADTQYF.

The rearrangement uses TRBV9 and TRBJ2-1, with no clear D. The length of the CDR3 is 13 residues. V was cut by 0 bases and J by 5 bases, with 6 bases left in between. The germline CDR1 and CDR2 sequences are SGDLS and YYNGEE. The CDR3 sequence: CASSVAQDNEQFF. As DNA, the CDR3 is TGTGCCAGCAGCGTAGCTCAGGACAATGAGCAGTTCTTC.

The CDR3: CASSPPDSQYTGELFF. Here the CDR3 DNA reads TGTGCCAGCTCACCACCAGACAGTCAATACACCGGGGAGCTGTTTTTT. The J gene is TRBJ2-2, the V gene TRBV18, with D perhaps TRBD1 (5 bases). In germline, CDR1 is KGHSH, CDR2 LQKENI. The V end lost 0 bases, the J end lost 3 bases, and 11 bases lay between the germline ends. There are 16 residues in the CDR3.

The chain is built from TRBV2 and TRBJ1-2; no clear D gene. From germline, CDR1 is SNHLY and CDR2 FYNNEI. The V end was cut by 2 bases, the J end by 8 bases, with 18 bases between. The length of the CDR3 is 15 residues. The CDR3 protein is CASSEIVGRSGGYTF. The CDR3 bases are TGTGCCAGCAGTGAAATTGTGGGCAGGTCAGGCGGCTACACCTTC.

DNA of the CDR3: TGTGCCAGCAGCCCCACAGGGACCTGGCAGCCCCAGCATTTT. Translation gives CASSPTGTWQPQHF. This sequence joins TRBV28 and TRBJ1-5; possible D gene TRBD1, 6 bases. Germline V gene lookup returns CDR1 MDHEN and CDR2 SYDVKM. V shed 6 bases and J shed 7 bases, with 16 bases lying between them. The CDR3 consists of 14 residues. The full variable domain, its missing parts supplied by reference TRBV28 and TRBJ1-5, is DVKVTQSSRYLVKRTGEKVFLECVQDMDHENMFWYRQDPGLGLRLIYFSYDVKMKEKGDIPEGYSVSREKKERFSLILESASTNQTSMYLCASSPTGTWQPQHFGDGTRLSIL.